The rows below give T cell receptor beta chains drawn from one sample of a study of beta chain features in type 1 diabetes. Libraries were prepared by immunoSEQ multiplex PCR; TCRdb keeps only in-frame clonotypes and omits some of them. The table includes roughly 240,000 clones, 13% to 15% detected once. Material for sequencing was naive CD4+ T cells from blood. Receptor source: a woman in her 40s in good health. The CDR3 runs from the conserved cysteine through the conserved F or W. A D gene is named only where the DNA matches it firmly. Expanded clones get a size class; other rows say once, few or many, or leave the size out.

TGTGCCAGCAGAGGACAGGATGCAACTAATGAAAAACTGTTTTTT	CASRGQDATNEKLFF	few	TRBD1	TRBV28	TRBJ1-4
TGTGCCAGCAGCTTAGCCGGGACAGGGCCCTACGAGCAGTACTTC	CASSLAGTGPYEQYF	-	TRBD1	TRBV7-2	TRBJ2-7
TGTGCCAGCGAGCAGAACACCGGGGAGCTGTTTTTT	CASEQNTGELFF	few	-	TRBV9	TRBJ2-2
TGTGCCAGCAGCAACCCGGGGGTCGGGGATGAGCAGTTCTTC	CASSNPGVGDEQFF	few	-	TRBV7-6	TRBJ2-1
TGTGCCAGCAGCTTCCGGTCCTACAATGAGCAGTTCTTC	CASSFRSYNEQFF	-	-	TRBV7-9	TRBJ2-1
TGCGCCAGCAGCTCGGGGACTCAAAGGGACTATGGCTACACCTTC	CASSSGTQRDYGYTF	few	-	TRBV5-1	TRBJ1-2
TGCGCCAGCAGTGAGCCGGACAGGTACATGAACACTGAAGCTTTCTTT	CASSEPDRYMNTEAFF	few	TRBD1	TRBV10-1	TRBJ1-1
TGTGCCAGCAGGGGGACAGGGGGCTCCGCCGGGGAGCTGTTTTTT	CASRGTGGSAGELFF	few	TRBD1	TRBV2	TRBJ2-2
TGTGCCAGCAGCCAAGATTCTGACAGGGCCAGGGGGCCCGGGCAGTTCTTC	CASSQDSDRARGPGQFF	-	TRBD1	TRBV4-2	TRBJ2-1
TGTGCCAGCAGCTTGAGGCTCCTGCGGGACAGGGGAACCGAGCAGTACTTC	CASSLRLLRDRGTEQYF	few	TRBD1	TRBV13	TRBJ2-7
TGTGCCAGCAGCAGGGACATAGTTAATGAAAAACTGTTTTTT	CASSRDIVNEKLFF	-	-	TRBV6-5	TRBJ1-4